These 18 T cell receptor beta chains originate from one sample sequenced in a study of identical twins. TCRdb itself ran the 5' RACE reads through MiXCR, one entry per CDR3 protein. In the table there are 520,000 or so distinct CDR3 sequences, under 25% of which are singletons. In addition, the sample was reused for a study of T cells expressing NK-cell markers.

What was sequenced was CD4+ T cells sorted from blood. The origin of the receptors is a woman aged 18-30 years in good health.

This clonotype was seen more than once but under ten times. The rearrangement uses TRBV7-2 and TRBJ2-4, with D unclear. CDR1 SGHTA and CDR2 FQGNSA come from the germline V gene. There are 14 residues in the CDR3. Trimming removed 2 bases at V and 4 bases at J, with 9 bases between. In nucleotides, the CDR3 is TGTGCCAGCAGCTTAAGCAGGATTAAAAACATTCAGTACTTC. Protein: CASSLSRIKNIQYF.

The rearrangement uses TRBV5-1 and TRBJ2-5; TRBD1 matches 7 bases. CDR3 length: 12 residues. V dropped 7 bases and J dropped 2; count of bases not matched to a gene: 2. Germline CDR1 SGHRS, CDR2 YFSETQ. CDR3 in DNA: TGCGCCAGCGGGGACAGTCAAGAGACCCAGTACTTC. Its translation is CASGDSQETQYF.

This clonotype was observed a few times. This chain's CDR3 is CASSYGLARTYQETQYF. In DNA form, the CDR3 reads TGCGCCAGCAGCTACGGACTAGCGAGGACGTACCAAGAGACCCAGTACTTC. The chain combines TRBV5-1 with TRBJ2-5; 9 bases align to TRBD2. V lost 3 bases to trimming and J lost 0 bases; unmatched junction nucleotides: 9. CDR1 is SGHRS and CDR2 is YFSETQ in the germline V gene. The CDR3 contains 17 residues.

The chain has TRBV12-3 or TRBV12-4 and TRBJ2-7; TRBD2 agrees at 13 bases. V lost 5 bases and J lost 0; bases outside the gene matches: 4. There are 16 residues in the CDR3. CDR3 DNA: TGTGCCAGCAGTCCACGGACTAGCGGGGGCTCCTACGAGCAGTACTTC. Encoded protein: CASSPRTSGGSYEQYF.

The sample holds a few counts of this clonotype. The chain employs TRBV7-9 and TRBJ2-1; D not resolved. CDR1 is SEHNR and CDR2 is FQNEAQ in the germline V gene (reference sequence). V lost 2 bases to trimming and J lost 10 bases, with 6 bases between them. This CDR3 has 11 residues. Written as DNA, the CDR3 is TGTGCCAGCAGCTTAATCCGGGAGCAGTTCTTC. Translation: CASSLIREQFF.

This clonotype was counted ten times or more. The V and J genes are TRBV12-3 or TRBV12-4 and TRBJ2-2, with D possibly being TRBD1 (5 bases). This CDR3 has 14 amino acids. Between the trimmed V and J ends, which lost 8 bases and 7 bases, there was a span of 17 bases. CDR3 in amino acids: CASWAAGWSGELFF. CDR3 coding DNA: TGTGCCAGCTGGGCCGCAGGGTGGAGCGGGGAGCTGTTTTTT.

The chain carries TRBV30 and TRBJ1-1, with 7 bases lining up with TRBD1. Germline assignment: CDR1 GTSNPN and CDR2 SVGIG (reference sequence). CDR3 length equals 16 residues. V trimming: 3 bases; J trimming: 4 bases; junction bases outside the gene matches: 14. The CDR3 reads CAWSNIQGTGVTEAFF. The CDR3, as DNA: TGTGCCTGGAGCAACATACAGGGGACTGGAGTCACTGAAGCTTTCTTT.

This clonotype came up a few times. The rearrangement links TRBV2 to TRBJ2-2, with TRBD2 matching over 14 bases. This CDR3 is 17 amino acids long. The J segment lost 3 bases and the V segment lost 7 bases, leaving 7 bases of the junction unmatched. The V gene's germline CDR1 is SNHLY and CDR2 FYNNEI. The CDR3 coding sequence is TGTGCCAGCAAACCCCTGACTAGCGGGGGGGACACCGGGGAGCTGTTTTTT. It codes for CASKPLTSGGDTGELFF.

This sequence joins TRBV5-1 and TRBJ2-3, with D uncertain. Germline V lookup: CDR1 SGHRS, CDR2 YFSETQ. V was trimmed by 4 bases and J by 5 bases, leaving 17 bases between them. CDR3 length: 15 amino acids. The CDR3 coding sequence is TGCGCCAGCAGCCCCTCTACTGGAACCAGAGATACGCAGTATTTT. This encodes CASSPSTGTRDTQYF.

The chain links TRBV30 to TRBJ2-1; D unresolved. Trimming pared 2 bases from V and 1 base from J, leaving 6 bases between. Germline CDR1 GTSNPN, CDR2 SVGIG (reference sequence). CDR3 length equals 13 residues. CDR3 nucleotides: TGTGCCTGGAGTTCTTCTTCCTACAATGAGCAGTTCTTC. Amino acid sequence: CAWSSSSYNEQFF.

The CDR3 DNA follows: TGTGCCATCAGTGGGGGGGGGTACGAGCAGTACTTC. Residues: CAISGGGYEQYF. V is TRBV10-3 and J is TRBJ2-7; TRBD2 aligns across 7 bases. CDR3 length equals 12 residues. CDR1 ENHRY and CDR2 SYGVKD come from the germline V gene. Trimming removed 4 bases from V and 4 bases from J; junction bases left unmatched: 1.

The V call is TRBV10-3, the J call TRBJ2-7; D call uncertain. Trimming took off 0 bases at V and 3 bases at J, with 6 bases between the two ends. This CDR3 has 13 residues. Germline-derived CDR1 and CDR2 are ENHRY and SYGVKD. The CDR3 nucleotides are TGTGCCATCAGTGAGTCTTGGGGCTACGAGCAGTACTTC. Translating it yields CAISESWGYEQYF.

Many counts were recorded for this clonotype. The chain uses TRBV20-1 and TRBJ1-1; 7 bases agree with TRBD1. The CDR3 spans 14 residues. V dropped 2 bases and J dropped 1; count of bases not matched to a gene: 4. Looked up from germline, CDR1 is DFQATT and CDR2 is SNEGSKA (reference sequence). CDR3 sequence: CSARRQGSNTEAFF. CDR3 in DNA: TGCAGTGCTAGAAGACAGGGATCGAACACTGAAGCTTTCTTT.

V usage is TRBV7-9 and J usage is TRBJ1-6; no reliable D call. The CDR3 consists of 14 residues. CDR1 is SEHNR and CDR2 is FQNEAQ in the germline V gene (reference sequence). Between the trimmed V and J ends, which lost 4 bases and 5 bases, there was a span of 9 bases. The CDR3 DNA is TGTGCCAGCAGCTCCTCATGGAATAATTCACCCCTCCACTTT. As protein: CASSSSWNNSPLHF. Using reference TRBV7-9 and TRBJ1-6 for the parts outside the CDR3, the full variable domain is DTGVSQNPRHKITKRGQNVTFRCDPISEHNRLYWYRQTLGQGPEFLTYFQNEAQLEKSRLLSDRFSAERPKGSFSTLEIQRTEQGDSAMYLCASSSSWNNSPLHFGNGTRLTVT.

V is TRBV6-5 and J is TRBJ2-3; D call uncertain. The CDR3 is 13 amino acids. V lost 4 bases to trimming and J lost 3 bases, with 8 bases between them. The V gene's germline CDR1 is MNHEY and CDR2 SVGAGI. The CDR3 reads CASSWRRTDTQYF. CDR3 in DNA: TGTGCCAGCAGTTGGCGCAGGACAGATACGCAGTATTTT.

There are a few counts of this clonotype. This chain connects TRBV5-1 to TRBJ2-1, with D maybe TRBD2 (5 bases). The germline V and J ends were trimmed by 0 bases and 2 bases, with 9 bases remaining between them. The CDR3 consists of 15 residues. The germline V gene has CDR1 SGHRS and CDR2 YFSETQ. DNA for the CDR3: TGCGCCAGCAGCTTGGATACCGGGACCTACAATGAGCAGTTCTTC. It is translated as CASSLDTGTYNEQFF.

This clonotype was counted between two and nine times. The CDR3 coding sequence is TGCAGCGCCAGCGGGGCGACTGAAAAACTGTTTTTT. Translation: CSASGATEKLFF. The chain joins TRBV29-1 to TRBJ1-4; a possible D gene is TRBD1 (5 bases). Germline loops: CDR1 SQVTM, CDR2 ANQGSEA. With 7 bases removed from V and 7 bases from J, the gap between germline ends came to 13 bases. The CDR3 runs to 12 residues.

The chain uses TRBV20-1 and TRBJ2-4; D is possibly TRBD2 (5 bases). This CDR3 region has 13 residues. V was shortened by 5 bases and J by 9 bases, with 17 bases between the two germline ends. The germline V gene encodes CDR1 DFQATT and CDR2 SNEGSKA (reference sequence). The CDR3 sequence is CSASNPDLGIQYF. CDR3 coding DNA: TGCAGTGCTTCGAATCCGGACTTGGGCATTCAGTACTTC.